These T cell receptor beta chains were read from a single sample in a study of blood T cell repertoires in COVID-19. Profiled with immunoSEQ multiplex PCR; TCRdb holds only in-frame clones, not every one. Altogether about 260,000 clones are present, 80% to 90% being singletons, with the ten largest covering around 9.6%. Input material: peripheral blood. These receptor sequences come from a woman aged 70 to 79 with COVID-19, enrolled during active disease. CDR3s include the opening cysteine and the closing phenylalanine or tryptophan. The D gene is left open where the match is weak. A clone size is listed for some rows: how often the clone was seen (once, few, many), or a class if it is expanded.

D gene	clone size	V gene	J gene	CDR3 protein	CDR3 DNA
.	.	TRBV30	TRBJ1-3	CAWTAGRGGNTIYF	TGTGCCTGGACCGCAGGGAGGGGTGGAAACACCATATATTTT
.	.	TRBV27	TRBJ2-1	CASSSAAGSYNEQFF	TGTGCCAGCAGTTCAGCGGCGGGAAGCTACAATGAGCAGTTCTTC
TRBD1	.	TRBV7-9	TRBJ1-2	CASSLQGDYGYTF	TGTGCCAGCAGCTTGCAGGGGGACTATGGCTACACCTTC
TRBD2	.	TRBV29-1	TRBJ2-1	CSVGSGALYNEQFF	TGCAGCGTTGGTAGCGGGGCCCTCTACAATGAGCAGTTCTTC
.	.	TRBV3-1/TRBV3-2	TRBJ1-1	CASSPGQNTEAFF	TGTGCCAGCAGCCCCGGACAGAACACTGAAGCTTTCTTT
TRBD1	.	TRBV18	TRBJ1-1	CASSPRTGINTEAFF	TGTGCCAGCTCACCTCGGACAGGGATTAATACTGAAGCTTTCTTT
.	few	TRBV3-1/TRBV3-2	TRBJ1-2	CASSQDSGFYGYTF	TGTGCCAGCAGCCAAGATTCGGGGTTCTATGGCTACACCTTC
TRBD2	.	TRBV7-7	TRBJ2-3	CASSRKPTSGTRASTDTQYF	TGTGCTAGCAGTCGTAAGCCGACTAGCGGGACGAGGGCTAGCACAGATACGCAGTATTTT
TRBD2	.	TRBV11-2	TRBJ2-1	CASSYQTSGRNNEQFF	TGTGCCAGCAGTTATCAAACTAGCGGGAGGAACAATGAGCAGTTCTTC
.	.	TRBV5-1	TRBJ2-2	CASSRTSQTNTGELFF	TGCGCCAGCAGCAGAACGAGCCAGACAAACACCGGGGAGCTGTTTTTT
.	few	TRBV6-2/TRBV6-3	TRBJ1-1	CASSGPGWAEAFF	TGTGCCAGCAGTGGTCCGGGGTGGGCTGAAGCTTTCTTT
.	.	TRBV9	TRBJ1-3	CASSVGTSPSTGNTIYF	TGTGCCAGCAGCGTTGGGACATCCCCGAGTACTGGAAACACCATATATTTT
.	.	TRBV6-5	TRBJ1-5	CASSSGRGAGQPQHF	TGTGCCAGCAGTAGTGGCCGGGGGGCAGGTCAGCCCCAGCATTTT
.	.	TRBV19	TRBJ1-1	CASTLQYNTEAFF	TGTGCCAGTACGTTACAGTACAACACTGAAGCTTTCTTT
.	once	TRBV7-2	TRBJ1-6	CASSPRGGNSPLHF	TGTGCCAGCAGCCCCCGGGGAGGCAATTCACCCCTCCACTTT
.	.	TRBV27	TRBJ2-7	CASSLGGTPSYEQYF	TGTGCCAGCAGTTTAGGCGGGACCCCCTCCTACGAGCAGTACTTC
.	.	TRBV6-5	TRBJ1-5	CASTPGTKSSQPQHF	TGTGCCAGCACCCCCGGGACTAAAAGTTCTCAGCCCCAGCATTTT
TRBD2	.	TRBV6-5	TRBJ2-3	CASTHGLAGGYTQYF	TGTGCCAGCACCCACGGACTAGCGGGAGGGTATACGCAGTATTTT
.	.	TRBV27	TRBJ1-1	CASGQPLLGEAFF	TGTGCCAGCGGACAGCCCCTTTTGGGTGAAGCTTTCTTT
.	.	TRBV3-1/TRBV3-2	TRBJ1-1	CASRAGLPMNTEAFF	TGTGCCAGCAGAGCAGGACTACCGATGAACACTGAAGCTTTCTTT
TRBD2	.	TRBV18	TRBJ2-7	CASSPGTTRYEQYF	TGTGCCAGCTCACCGGGGACTACTCGCTACGAGCAGTACTTC
TRBD1	once	TRBV6-4	TRBJ2-3	CASSERGTGTDTQYF	TGTGCCAGCAGTGAGAGGGGGACAGGCACAGATACGCAGTATTTT
TRBD1	.	TRBV28	TRBJ2-2	CASSTRTGVNTGELFF	TGTGCCAGCAGTACAAGGACAGGGGTGAACACCGGGGAGCTGTTTTTT
.	.	TRBV6-6	TRBJ1-3	CASSYQKRGNTIYF	TGTGCCAGCAGTTATCAAAAGAGAGGGAACACCATATATTTT
TRBD2	.	TRBV28	TRBJ2-2	CASSLFTSGIPNTGELFF	TGTGCCAGCAGTTTATTTACTAGCGGGATACCGAACACCGGGGAGCTGTTTTTT
.	.	TRBV5-1	TRBJ1-1	CASSIYGTTNTEAFF	TGCGCCAGCAGCATTTACGGGACAACGAACACTGAAGCTTTCTTT
.	once	TRBV19	TRBJ1-2	CASSSSGTSNYGYTF	TGTGCCAGTAGTAGTTCCGGGACATCTAACTATGGCTACACCTTC
.	.	TRBV30	TRBJ2-1	CAWSVDQGPYNEQFF	TGTGCCTGGAGTGTTGACCAGGGTCCCTACAATGAGCAGTTCTTC
.	.	TRBV18	TRBJ2-1	CASSPPPQTEQFF	TGTGCCAGCTCACCACCCCCACAGACTGAGCAGTTCTTC
TRBD2	.	TRBV12-5	TRBJ2-1	CASGRTSGPEDEQFF	TGTGCTAGTGGACGGACTAGCGGGCCCGAGGATGAGCAGTTCTTC
TRBD2	few	TRBV5-1	TRBJ2-3	CASSSLAGGWTDTQYF	TGCGCCAGCAGCTCCCTGGCGGGAGGGTGGACAGATACGCAGTATTTT
.	.	TRBV19	TRBJ2-7	CASNQQGDEQYF	TGTGCCAGTAACCAACAGGGTGACGAGCAGTACTTC
TRBD2	.	TRBV18	TRBJ2-7	CASAKGLAGGTSYEQYF	TGTGCCAGTGCAAAGGGCCTAGCGGGAGGGACTTCCTACGAGCAGTACTTC
.	.	TRBV3-1/TRBV3-2	TRBJ2-5	CASSQDRGPLLETQYF	TGTGCCAGCAGCCAAGACAGGGGCCCCCTCTTGGAGACCCAGTACTTC
.	.	TRBV7-7	TRBJ2-7	CASSLTTELYEQYF	TGTGCTAGCAGCTTAACTACCGAACTTTACGAGCAGTACTTC
TRBD1	.	TRBV24-1	TRBJ2-3	CATGGTGADTQYF	TGTGCCACCGGGGGGACAGGGGCAGATACGCAGTATTTT
.	.	TRBV11-2	TRBJ1-4	CASSQTQKKLFF	TGTGCCAGCAGCCAAACACAGAAAAAACTGTTTTTT
TRBD2	.	TRBV6-5	TRBJ2-7	CASSRLADSYEQYF	TGTGCCAGCAGTAGACTAGCAGACTCCTACGAGCAGTACTTC
TRBD1	.	TRBV29-1	TRBJ1-1	CSAGQGQGKTEAFF	TGCAGCGCGGGTCAGGGACAGGGGAAAACTGAAGCTTTCTTT
.	.	TRBV30	TRBJ2-4	CAWSRRDYTYIQYF	TGTGCCTGGAGTAGGCGGGATTATACGTACATTCAGTACTTC
.	.	TRBV11-3	TRBJ2-7	CASSLSGTGSYEQYF	TGTGCCAGCAGCCTGAGCGGGACAGGCTCCTACGAGCAGTACTTC
.	many	TRBV6-5	TRBJ1-2	CASRDLPTGSPGYTF	TGTGCCAGCAGAGATCTACCAACAGGGTCCCCAGGCTACACCTTC
TRBD2	.	TRBV19	TRBJ2-1	CASSLGVGTSGKNEQFF	TGTGCCAGTAGTTTGGGGGTCGGGACTAGCGGGAAGAATGAGCAGTTCTTC
.	.	TRBV5-1	TRBJ1-1	CASSPLQGRGTEAFF	TGCGCCAGCAGCCCGCTACAGGGTCGGGGCACTGAAGCTTTCTTT
TRBD2	once	TRBV7-9	TRBJ2-7	CASSFTSGSYEQYF	TGTGCCAGCAGCTTCACTAGCGGGAGCTACGAGCAGTACTTC
.	.	TRBV6-2/TRBV6-3	TRBJ1-1	CASSYFLTEAFF	TGTGCCAGCAGTTACTTTCTCACTGAAGCTTTCTTT
TRBD2	few	TRBV27	TRBJ2-1	CASNKGGSPGNEQFF	TGTGCCAGCAATAAAGGCGGGAGCCCTGGCAATGAGCAGTTCTTC
.	.	TRBV9	TRBJ2-7	CASSVGGKAEQYF	TGTGCCAGCAGCGTGGGGGGAAAAGCCGAGCAGTACTTC
.	.	TRBV7-9	TRBJ1-6	CASSLSTVNSPLHF	TGTGCCAGCAGCTTAAGTACAGTTAATTCACCCCTCCACTTT